The 3 T cell receptor beta chains in this list originate from one sample, sequenced in a study of shared clonotypes between healthy human individuals (dated by TCRdb to the early 2020s). Libraries were made using the immunoSEQ multiplex PCR assay. TCRdb retrieved this table from immuneACCESS and kept in-frame rearrangements only. Not all clones are present; in checked studies, unresolved V genes account for under half, and no reason is known for the remainder. In all, the sample holds 900,000 to 1,200,000 clones, and about 84% of those were seen once. Of the sample, roughly 0.55% is held by the ten largest clones. The specimen was memory CD4+ T cells from PBMCs. This specimen's cell subset or site label, per the study, means: CD45RA-negative fraction. The source is a man between 18 and 29 years old in good health. Some clones in this sample may be carry-over from other donors' samples.

A remark on this clone: This same CDR3 is encoded by further DNA sequences in the sample. This chain links TRBV30 with TRBJ1-5, with TRBD1 identical over 8 bases. Looked up from germline, CDR1 is GTSNPN and CDR2 is SVGIG (reference sequence). This CDR3 has 13 residues. The V gene end was trimmed by 5 bases and the J gene end by 6 bases; junction bases not matched to a gene: 6. The CDR3 reads CAWSGGAGQPQHF. The CDR3 DNA is TGTGCCTGGTCAGGGGGCGCGGGTCAGCCCCAGCATTTT. The whole variable domain, filled in from reference TRBV30 and TRBJ1-5, reads SQTIHQWPATLVQPVGSPLSLECTVEGTSNPNLYWYRQAAGRGLQLLFYSVGIGQISSEVPQNLSASRPQDRQFILSSKKLLLSDSGFYLCAWSGGAGQPQHFGDGTRLSIL.

A remark on this clone: The junction departs from germline at one end; a sequencing error may be responsible. V gene TRBV4-1 combines with J gene TRBJ1-1, with D maybe TRBD1 (6 bases). Germline CDR1 and CDR2: MGHRA and YSYEKL. This CDR3 has 14 amino acids. CDR3 loop: CASNQGNRATEAFF. CDR3 nucleotides: TGCGCCAGCAACCAAGGGAACAGGGCCACTGAAGCTTTCTTT.

This chain joins TRBV25-1 and TRBJ2-3, with D uncertain. This CDR3 comprises 14 residues. Germline-derived CDR1 and CDR2 are MGHDK and SYGVNS. Trimming left V 3 bases short and J 9 bases short, with 16 bases between. The DNA of the CDR3 is TGTGCCAGCAGTGATTCCTCCCAGGCGGACACGCAGTATTTT. It translates to CASSDSSQADTQYF. Combining the CDR3 with reference TRBV25-1 and TRBJ2-3 gives the whole variable domain EADIYQTPRYLVIGTGKKITLECSQTMGHDKMYWYQQDPGMELHLIHYSYGVNSTEKGDLSSESTVSRIRTEHFPLTLESARPSHTSQYLCASSDSSQADTQYFGPGTRLTVL.